Only a few counts were recorded for the clone carrying this TCR beta chain. Antigen unknown. This record comes from a study of human T cells and chemical hapten exposure. Study-wide results and caveats: Relative to control repertoires, expanded TCRs gave rise to significantly more large CDR3 similarity clusters. TCRs exceeding 1 in 1000 frequency stayed unchanged with DPC sensitization.

Time point meaning: patch test 1, 2 weeks after DPC sensitization. Treatment defined: therapeutic diphenylcyclopropenone sensitization with weekly scalp DPC. Sequencing started from total RNA isolated from unfractionated whole blood. TCRdb redid the calling of the RACE reads with MiXCR, one entry per CDR3 protein. The sample contains some 43,000 distinct CDR3 sequences, over 3.5% of which appear only once. This receptor was taken from a man aged 45-65 years with alopecia areata. Some clones in this sample may be carry-over from other donors' samples. Sequencing was performed on whole blood, taken in connection with sensitization to the hapten diphenylcyclopropenone (DPC).

The CDR3 reads CSAMPSSSVGAGELFF. The CDR3 bases are TGCAGCGCGATGCCCTCCTCTAGCGTAGGGGCCGGGGAGCTGTTTTTT. The rearrangement links TRBV29-1 to TRBJ2-2; D might be TRBD2 (6 bases). Germline CDR1 SQVTM, CDR2 ANQGSEA. V shed 7 bases and J shed 6 bases, with 24 bases lying between them. This CDR3 has 16 amino acids.